The present entry profiles one T cell receptor (beta chain) with its context. Original handling: Amplifying reference gene primers gave estimates of nucleated cell counts. Only in-frame clones appear in the TCRdb table, and some are missing; sequencing was by immunoSEQ multiplex PCR. V and J calls plus clone size are reproduced from that table; the DNA served to infer D and trimming. Of 200,000 to 250,000 clones in the sample, 92% were seen once. This sample was included in a study of blood T cell repertoires in COVID-19. Whole-study context: COVID-19 samples collected from the United States, Italy and Spain covered acute and convalescent phases. PBMCs, B-cell-depleted T cells, or T cells were the source of the cDNA or gDNA that made up the material.

Germline CDR1 and CDR2: SGHRS and YFSETQ. The CDR3 is 17 residues long. Trimming cost V 0 bases and J 0 bases, with 10 bases left between them. The receptor comes from a man younger than 40 with acute or convalescent COVID-19. The genes are TRBV5-1 and TRBJ2-6; the D is unclear. The sequenced sample was peripheral blood. For the CDR3, the DNA is TGCGCCAGCAGCTTGGGGGCCGCCTTCTCTGGGGCCAACGTCCTGACTTTC. Its translation: CASSLGAAFSGANVLTF.